This T cell receptor beta chain originates from a study of post-analysis software for immune sequencing data. The overall study: Some patients lacked subtype; others had relapsing-remitting, secondary progressive or progressive-relapsing disease.

Germline lookup yields CDR1 SQVTM and CDR2 ANQGSEA. V shed 4 bases and J shed 1 base, with 10 bases lying between them. This CDR3 has 13 amino acids. Study outcomes and limitations: When patients were compared with controls, about 5 TRBV segments were more frequent, TRBV5-6, TRBV5-1 and TRBV20-1 among them. Strong co-clustering by F measure was seen for same-batch samples. Multiple sclerosis patients showed significantly lower normalized Chao1 diversity than controls did.

Unique-molecular-identifier-tagged TCR beta cDNA libraries were used. A few hundred thousand cDNA molecules were obtained from roughly 1 to 10 million T cells. TCRdb reprocessed the PCR reads with MiXCR, giving one entry per CDR3 protein. The table records hundreds of thousands of distinct CDR3 sequences, approximately 59% of them present only once. In this sample, this clonotype turned up a few times. The target antigen is unknown. The sequence was collected from a girl aged 2-10 years with multiple sclerosis. The sample comprised blood. The V gene is TRBV29-1, the J gene TRBJ2-5, with D perhaps TRBD2 (7 bases). The CDR3 protein is CSVGRGPQETQYF. The CDR3, as DNA: TGCAGCGTTGGGCGGGGGCCCCAAGAGACCCAGTACTTC.